The 8 T cell receptor beta chains listed next were all sequenced from one sample in a study of T cell changes during pregnancy in multiple sclerosis. Libraries were prepared by immunoSEQ multiplex PCR; TCRdb keeps only in-frame clonotypes and omits some of them. The sample has about 40,000 clones; 94% are singletons. This material consisted of peripheral blood, taken in the third trimester of pregnancy. These receptor sequences come from a female donor with multiple sclerosis, enrolled in a pregnancy study.

This chain joins TRBV14 and TRBJ2-7, with a weak D call TRBD1 (6 bases). The CDR3 length is 13 residues. CDR1 and CDR2 (germline): SGHDN, FVKESK. V lost 9 bases and J lost 5, with 17 bases in between. CDR3 protein: CARLPRQVHEQYF. CDR3 coding DNA: TGTGCCAGACTACCTAGACAGGTCCACGAGCAGTACTTC.

The chain combines TRBV5-6 with TRBJ2-5; tentative D call: TRBD2 (6 bases). The CDR3 totals 13 residues. Germline V lookup: CDR1 SGHDT, CDR2 YYEEEE. Trimming cost V 4 bases and J 2 bases, with 9 bases left between them. CDR3 loop: CASSRDSQETQYF. The CDR3 DNA reads TGTGCCAGCAGCCGGGACTCACAAGAGACCCAGTACTTC.

The chain employs TRBV7-2 and TRBJ1-4, with D uncertain. The CDR3 is made up of 16 amino acids. Trimming removed 1 base at V and 0 bases at J, with 9 bases between. Germline values: CDR1 SGHTA, CDR2 FQGNSA. The CDR3 DNA sequence: TGTGCCAGCAGCTTAGTTAGTCAGGCAACTAATGAAAAACTGTTTTTT. Amino acids: CASSLVSQATNEKLFF.

This chain joins TRBV10-3 and TRBJ2-7; D unresolved. This CDR3 is 11 amino acids long. The germline V and J ends were trimmed by 0 bases and 11 bases, with 8 bases remaining between them. The germline V gene has CDR1 ENHRY and CDR2 SYGVKD. DNA for the CDR3: TGTGCCATCAGTGAGTCACTTCTAAAGTACTTC. Translated: CAISESLLKYF.

V is TRBV7-2 and J is TRBJ2-5, with 9 bases lining up with TRBD1. Trimming at V came to 2 bases and at J to 4 bases, leaving 8 bases not matched to a gene. This CDR3 comprises 16 residues. Looked up from germline, CDR1 is SGHTA and CDR2 is FQGNSA. The CDR3 spells CASSLSRTGEGETQYF. The CDR3 bases are TGTGCCAGCAGCTTATCGAGGACAGGGGAAGGAGAGACCCAGTACTTC.

CDR3 bases: TGTGCCTGGAGTGTAATGGCAGGGAACTCACCCCTCCACTTT. Translation gives CAWSVMAGNSPLHF. V gene TRBV30 combines with J gene TRBJ1-6, with a tentative D call TRBD1 (5 bases). Deletions cut 0 bases from V and 10 bases from J, with 13 bases between. The CDR3 runs to 14 residues. Germline V CDR1 and CDR2: GTSNPN, SVGIG (reference sequence).

V gene TRBV7-2 combines with J gene TRBJ2-7; D call uncertain. Trimming shortened V by 5 bases and J by 6 bases, and 14 bases separated the two germline ends. Germline lookup yields CDR1 SGHTA and CDR2 FQGNSA. There are 13 residues in the CDR3. The CDR3 spells CASSQGLRREQYF. For the CDR3, the DNA is TGTGCCAGCAGCCAAGGCCTCAGGCGCGAGCAGTACTTC.

The rearrangement joins TRBV4-1 to TRBJ2-4, with TRBD2 matching 8 bases. This CDR3 region has 16 residues. The J segment lost 7 bases and the V segment lost 1 base, leaving 9 bases of the junction unmatched. The germline gives CDR1 MGHRA, CDR2 YSYEKL. The DNA for the CDR3 is TGCGCCAGCAGCCAAGTCCCCCCGGGGGGGCCCAACATTCAGTACTTC. Residues: CASSQVPPGGPNIQYF.